These 2 T cell receptor beta chains came from one sample sequenced in a study of somatic mutations in cytotoxic T cells in rheumatoid arthritis. Libraries were prepared by immunoSEQ multiplex PCR; TCRdb keeps only in-frame clonotypes and omits some of them. The sample yields some 12,000 clones, around four fifths seen once. The sample comprised CD8+ T cells sorted from blood. The origin of the receptors is a woman aged 55-70 years in good health.

This clone was seen only once. The V gene is TRBV19, the J gene TRBJ2-3, with TRBD1 matching 7 bases. Germline V CDR1 and CDR2: LNHDA, SQIVND (reference sequence). V dropped 5 bases and J dropped 6; count of bases not matched to a gene: 8. CDR3 length equals 14 residues. The CDR3 spells CASSPQGVGDTQYF. The CDR3 DNA reads as TGTGCCAGTAGTCCCCAGGGGGTCGGGGATACGCAGTATTTT.

This clone was counted once. The rearrangement uses TRBV5-5 and TRBJ1-2, with 7 bases matching TRBD1. This CDR3 contains 14 residues. Germline V gene data show CDR1 as SGHKS and CDR2 as YYEKEE (reference sequence). V was clipped by 5 bases and J by 4 bases; unmatched bases: 8. CDR3 in amino acids: CASRDRVDGYGYTF. CDR3 bases: TGTGCCAGCAGAGACAGGGTGGATGGCTATGGCTACACCTTC.